This T cell receptor (beta chain) emerged from a study of early T cells in non-severe SARS-CoV-2 infection. TCRdb called the 5' RACE reads again in MiXCR, with one record for every CDR3 protein. The repertoire consists of tens of thousands of distinct CDR3 sequences, with 5% to 6.5% occurring once and the leading ten covering approximately 30%. Remarks on this clonotype: One end of the junction varies from germline; a read error may be responsible.

Germline V CDR1 and CDR2: GTSNPN, SVGIG (reference sequence). This CDR3 region has 15 residues. Sample: whole blood. V is TRBV30 and J is TRBJ2-1; perhaps TRBD1 as D (6 bases). The origin of this receptor is an adult who was a healthcare worker with PCR-confirmed SARS-CoV-2 infection or an uninfected control (not recorded which). CDR3 loop: CVWTRQAISYNEQFF. The CDR3 region has the DNA TGTGTCTGGACCCGACAGGCCATCTCCTACAATGAGCAGTTCTTC.